The 7 T cell receptor beta chains reported below all come from one sample, sequenced in a study of T cell repertoires in cytomegalovirus infection. No antigens are known for them. One entry per CDR3 protein, called by TCRdb with MiXCR from the reads. This table holds 650,000 to 900,000 distinct CDR3 sequences, about 28% found once. The specimen was cultured CD8+ T cells from PBMCs, collected from culture after CMV antigen stimulation. Receptor source: a human donor in good health (CMV status not recorded). Some clones in this sample may be carry-over from other donors' samples.

This clonotype was counted many times. This rearrangement joins TRBV7-8 to TRBJ1-6, with a tentative D call TRBD1 (6 bases). Germline V gene lookup returns CDR1 SGHVS and CDR2 FQNEAQ. CDR3 length equals 14 residues. The V end lost 1 base, the J end lost 10 bases, and 11 bases lay between the germline ends. The DNA for the CDR3 is TGTGCCAGCAGCTTAGGGGGGGCCAGCTCACCCCTCCACTTT. This encodes CASSLGGASSPLHF.

This clonotype was found once. V and J are TRBV28 and TRBJ1-5; 7 bases line up with TRBD1. CDR1 MDHEN and CDR2 SYDVKM come from the germline V gene. This CDR3 has 14 amino acids. After removal of 7 bases from V and 7 bases from J, the junction contained 10 bases not matched to a gene. The CDR3 DNA reads TGTGCCAGCATCCCGACAGGGCTAGGACAGCCCCAGCATTTT. Protein: CASIPTGLGQPQHF.

The gene calls are TRBV12-3 or TRBV12-4 and TRBJ2-2, with 13 bases lining up with TRBD2. The CDR3 spans 18 residues. V was pared by 3 bases and J by 1 base, with 5 bases of the junction left unmatched. CDR3 sequence: CASSFGGLAGRNTGELFF. For the CDR3, the DNA is TGTGCCAGCAGTTTTGGGGGACTAGCGGGGAGGAACACCGGGGAGCTGTTTTTT.

This clonotype was observed many times. The genes are TRBV5-5 and TRBJ2-1; no firm D call. Germline V lookup: CDR1 SGHKS, CDR2 YYEKEE (reference sequence). The CDR3 is 17 amino acids. V gave up 4 bases and J gave up 0 bases, with 17 bases separating them. The DNA of the CDR3 is TGTGCCAGCAGCCTCGCTATCGTCCATAGCTCCTACAATGAGCAGTTCTTC. Translation gives CASSLAIVHSSYNEQFF.

V usage is TRBV6-2 or TRBV6-3 and J usage is TRBJ1-1; maybe TRBD1 (6 bases). Germline V lookup: CDR1 MNHEY, CDR2 SVGEGT. V lost 2 bases to trimming and J lost 1 base, with 11 bases between them. The CDR3 is 15 residues long. This CDR3 is CASSYDLTGNTEAFF. CDR3 DNA: TGTGCCAGCAGTTACGACCTGACAGGGAACACTGAAGCTTTCTTT.

This clonotype was counted at least ten times. The chain employs TRBV6-1 and TRBJ1-6, with D possibly matching TRBD1 (6 bases). V was cut by 7 bases and J by 6 bases, with 19 bases left in between. CDR3 length equals 16 residues. Per the germline V gene, CDR1 is MNHNS and CDR2 is SASEGT. Here the CDR3 DNA reads TGTGCCAGCAAACCCCCCCACAGGGTCGGTAATTCACCCCTCCACTTT. Amino acids: CASKPPHRVGNSPLHF.

The rearrangement uses TRBV12-3 or TRBV12-4 and TRBJ2-7; D is possibly TRBD1 (5 bases). The V end was cut by 5 bases, the J end by 1 base, with 12 bases between. The CDR3 has 14 residues. The CDR3 region has the DNA TGTGCCAGCAGTCAGCAAAGGGGTTCCTACGAGCAGTACTTC. It codes for CASSQQRGSYEQYF.